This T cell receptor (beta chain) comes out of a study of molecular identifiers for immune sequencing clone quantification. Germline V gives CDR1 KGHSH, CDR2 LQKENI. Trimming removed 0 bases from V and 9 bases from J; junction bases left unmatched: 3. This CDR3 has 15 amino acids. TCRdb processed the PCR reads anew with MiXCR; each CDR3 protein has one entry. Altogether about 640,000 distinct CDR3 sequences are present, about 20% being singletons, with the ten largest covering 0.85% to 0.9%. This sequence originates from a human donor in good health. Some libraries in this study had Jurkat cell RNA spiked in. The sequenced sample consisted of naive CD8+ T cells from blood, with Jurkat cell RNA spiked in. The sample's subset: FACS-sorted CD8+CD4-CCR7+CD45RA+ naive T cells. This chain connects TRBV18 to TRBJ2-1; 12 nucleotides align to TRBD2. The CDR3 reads CASSPPLAGGVEQFF. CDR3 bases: TGTGCCAGCTCACCACCACTAGCGGGAGGAGTTGAGCAGTTCTTC.